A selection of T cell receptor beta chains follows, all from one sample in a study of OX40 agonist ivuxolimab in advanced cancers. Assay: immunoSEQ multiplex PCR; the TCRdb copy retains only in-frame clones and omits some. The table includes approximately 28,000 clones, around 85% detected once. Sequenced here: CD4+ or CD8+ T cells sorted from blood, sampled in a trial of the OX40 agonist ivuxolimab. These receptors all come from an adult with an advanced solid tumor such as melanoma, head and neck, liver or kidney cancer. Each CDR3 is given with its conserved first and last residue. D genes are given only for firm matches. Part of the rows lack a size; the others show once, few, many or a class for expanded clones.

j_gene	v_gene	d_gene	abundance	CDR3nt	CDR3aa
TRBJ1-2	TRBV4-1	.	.	TGCGCCAGCAGCCAAGTAATTGTGGGGGTAAACTATGGCTACACCTTC	CASSQVIVGVNYGYTF
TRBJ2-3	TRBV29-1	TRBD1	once	TGCAGCGTTCGACAGGGGGGAACAGATACGCAGTATTTT	CSVRQGGTDTQYF
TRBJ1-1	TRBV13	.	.	TGTGCCAGCAGGGACGAGAGCGGGGAGGGTGAAGCTTTCTTT	CASRDESGEGEAFF
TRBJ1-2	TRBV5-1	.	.	TGCGCCAGCAGCTTGGGACCAACAGGGTTGGATGGCTACACCTTC	CASSLGPTGLDGYTF
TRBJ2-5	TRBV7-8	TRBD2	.	TGTGCCAGCAGCTTAGGGACGGGCGGGAGGGCCCAAGAGACCCAGTACTTC	CASSLGTGGRAQETQYF
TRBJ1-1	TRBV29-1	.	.	TGCAGCGTGGAGGACGGGACGAACACTGAAGCTTTCTTT	CSVEDGTNTEAFF
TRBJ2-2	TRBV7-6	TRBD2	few	TGTGCCAGCAGCTTAGGGCTAGCGGGAGGGCCTGATCCCGGGGAGCTGTTTTTT	CASSLGLAGGPDPGELFF
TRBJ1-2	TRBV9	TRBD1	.	TGTGCCAGCAGCGCAGGGGGGGACTATGGCTACACCTTC	CASSAGGDYGYTF
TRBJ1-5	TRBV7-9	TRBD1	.	TGTGCCAGCAGCTTAGCAGACAGGGGATGGTACCAGCCCCAGCATTTT	CASSLADRGWYQPQHF
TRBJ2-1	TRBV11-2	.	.	TGTGCCAGCAGTCGGGCGAATGAGCAGTTCTTC	CASSRANEQFF
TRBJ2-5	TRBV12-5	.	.	TGTGCTAGTGGTTTATACAGCCAAGAGACCCAGTACTTC	CASGLYSQETQYF
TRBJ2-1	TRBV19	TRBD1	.	TGTGCCAGTAGTGGTTGGACAGGGAGCTCCTACAATGAGCAGTTCTTC	CASSGWTGSSYNEQFF
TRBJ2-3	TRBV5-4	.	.	TGTGCCAGCAACGAGGGGGAAGATTACGACGATACGCAGTATTTT	CASNEGEDYDDTQYF
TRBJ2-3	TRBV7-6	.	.	TGTGCCAGCAGCTTTAACACAGGTCACACAGATACGCAGTATTTT	CASSFNTGHTDTQYF
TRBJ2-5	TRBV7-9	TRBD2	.	TGTGCCAGCAGCCAAACCGGGACTAAGAACCAAGAGACCCAGTACTTC	CASSQTGTKNQETQYF
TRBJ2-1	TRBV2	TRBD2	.	TGTGCCAGCGCGGGAGCCCGGGGGGGTGAGCAGTTCTTC	CASAGARGGEQFF
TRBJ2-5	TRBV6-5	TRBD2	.	TGTGCCAGGGGGGGGAAAGAGACCCAGTACTTC	CARGGKETQYF
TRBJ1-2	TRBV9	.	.	TGTGCCAGCAGCCTCGACACCCCCCGTGGCTATGGCTACACCTTC	CASSLDTPRGYGYTF
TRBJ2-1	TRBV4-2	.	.	TGTGCCAGCAGCCAAGATCCAGGGACTGAGCAGTTCTTC	CASSQDPGTEQFF
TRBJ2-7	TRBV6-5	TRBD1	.	TGTGCCAGCAGTGCAATGGGGACAGGTCTCTACGAGCAGTACTTC	CASSAMGTGLYEQYF
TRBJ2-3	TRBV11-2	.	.	TGTGCCAGCAGCTTAGGTCACGCAGATACGCAGTATTTT	CASSLGHADTQYF
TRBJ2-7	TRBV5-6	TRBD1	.	TGTGCCAGCAGCTTGCTACAGGGGGCCTACGAGCAGTACTTC	CASSLLQGAYEQYF
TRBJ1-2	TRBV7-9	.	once	TGTGCCAGCAGCCATCCGGGACACAACTATGGCTACACCTTC	CASSHPGHNYGYTF
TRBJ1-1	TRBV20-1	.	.	TGCAGTGAGGGGGGGACTGAAGCTTTCTTT	CSEGGTEAFF
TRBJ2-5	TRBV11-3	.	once	TGTGCCAGCAGCTCCAGGGAGCAAGAGACCCAGTACTTC	CASSSREQETQYF
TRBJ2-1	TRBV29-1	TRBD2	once	TGCAGCGTTCTAGCGGGAGGCCATGAGCAGTTCTTC	CSVLAGGHEQFF
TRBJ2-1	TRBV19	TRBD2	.	TGTGCCAGTAGTATTAGGCGGGCGGGGGGTGAGCAGTTCTTC	CASSIRRAGGEQFF
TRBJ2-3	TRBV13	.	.	TGTGCCAGCAGCTTAGAGCCAGGGATGAGGACAGATACGCAGTATTTT	CASSLEPGMRTDTQYF